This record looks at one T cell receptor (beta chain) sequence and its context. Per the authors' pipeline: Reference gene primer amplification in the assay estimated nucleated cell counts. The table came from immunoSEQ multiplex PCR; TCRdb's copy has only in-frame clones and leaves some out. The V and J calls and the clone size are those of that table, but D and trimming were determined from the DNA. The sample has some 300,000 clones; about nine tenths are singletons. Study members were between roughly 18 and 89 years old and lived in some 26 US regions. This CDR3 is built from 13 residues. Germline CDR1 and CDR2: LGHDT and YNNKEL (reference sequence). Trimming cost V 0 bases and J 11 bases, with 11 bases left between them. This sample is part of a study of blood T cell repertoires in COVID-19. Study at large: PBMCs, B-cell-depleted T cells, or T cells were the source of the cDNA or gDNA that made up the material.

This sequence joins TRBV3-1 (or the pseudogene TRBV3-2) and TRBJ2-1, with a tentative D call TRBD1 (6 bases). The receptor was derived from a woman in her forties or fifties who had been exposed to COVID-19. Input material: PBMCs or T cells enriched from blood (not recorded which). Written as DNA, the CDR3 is TGTGCCAGCAGCCAAGATCAAGGGACAAAGCAGTTCTTC. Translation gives CASSQDQGTKQFF.